These T cell receptor beta chains were read from a single sample in a study of blood T cells in healthy people across ages. From the 5' RACE reads, TCRdb called clonotypes with MiXCR, one entry per CDR3 protein. The sample holds over 600,000 distinct CDR3 sequences, around 21% seen once. The material sequenced was blood. The receptors were sampled from a man between 65 and 85 years old in good health. Both conserved end residues are trimmed from each CDR3. Fields, in order: J gene, V gene, CDR3 protein.

j_gene: TRBJ2-5; v_gene: TRBV10-3; CDR3aa: AINKASEETQY
j_gene: TRBJ2-1; v_gene: TRBV5-1; CDR3aa: ASTGRPESSYNEQF
j_gene: TRBJ1-2; v_gene: TRBV2; CDR3aa: ASSEQASNYGYT
j_gene: .; v_gene: TRBV7-2; CDR3aa: ASNRLSPNEQF
j_gene: .; v_gene: TRBV4-3; CDR3aa: ASSQELGETQY
j_gene: TRBJ2-3; v_gene: TRBV29-1; CDR3aa: SVKVGQGNADTQY
j_gene: TRBJ2-5; v_gene: TRBV9; CDR3aa: ASSVGERTLSQY
j_gene: TRBJ2-7; v_gene: TRBV7-9; CDR3aa: ASSLVSSETPKEQY
j_gene: TRBJ1-3; v_gene: TRBV18; CDR3aa: ASSRTASSGNTIY
j_gene: .; v_gene: TRBV7-9; CDR3aa: ASSRLKGANEQF
j_gene: .; v_gene: TRBV28; CDR3aa: ASSSPAGRYNEQF
j_gene: TRBJ2-2; v_gene: TRBV30; CDR3aa: AWSLESGELF
j_gene: TRBJ2-3; v_gene: TRBV11-2; CDR3aa: ASSWSGSTTDTQY
j_gene: TRBJ2-2; v_gene: TRBV6-1; CDR3aa: ASRRDAANTGELF
j_gene: TRBJ2-1; v_gene: TRBV3-1; CDR3aa: ASSHPRGPLYNEQF
j_gene: .; v_gene: TRBV14; CDR3aa: ASSKEQGASSYEQY
j_gene: TRBJ2-1; v_gene: TRBV2; CDR3aa: ASSDQTSGRAF
j_gene: TRBJ1-5; v_gene: TRBV6-2/TRBV6-3; CDR3aa: ASRLGPSNQPQH
j_gene: TRBJ2-3; v_gene: TRBV6-2/TRBV6-3; CDR3aa: ASSYSMVAGPDTQY
j_gene: TRBJ1-3; v_gene: TRBV6-5; CDR3aa: ASSYSKGRGFAGNTIY
j_gene: TRBJ2-7; v_gene: TRBV10-3; CDR3aa: AISGGQGVYEQY
j_gene: TRBJ2-2; v_gene: TRBV12-3/TRBV12-4; CDR3aa: ASSKPANTGELF
j_gene: .; v_gene: TRBV7-2; CDR3aa: ASSGSGRGYEQY
j_gene: TRBJ2-7; v_gene: TRBV6-5; CDR3aa: ASSSTVSSYEQY
j_gene: TRBJ2-1; v_gene: TRBV7-2; CDR3aa: ASSLGWGGNEQF
j_gene: TRBJ2-7; v_gene: TRBV19; CDR3aa: ASSTGAGTGHYEQY
j_gene: TRBJ2-3; v_gene: TRBV20-1; CDR3aa: SAERTSGYTQY
j_gene: .; v_gene: TRBV6-2/TRBV6-3; CDR3aa: ASSYPGKLEQF
j_gene: TRBJ2-1; v_gene: TRBV6-1; CDR3aa: ASSDEGATYNEQF
j_gene: TRBJ2-5; v_gene: TRBV20-1; CDR3aa: SAPPTGMVQETQY
j_gene: TRBJ1-4; v_gene: TRBV3-1; CDR3aa: ASRPRDSNNEKLF
j_gene: TRBJ2-7; v_gene: TRBV7-6; CDR3aa: ASSSGLAGVEQY
j_gene: TRBJ2-5; v_gene: TRBV6-2/TRBV6-3; CDR3aa: ASSYDRYQNEQC
j_gene: .; v_gene: TRBV6-5; CDR3aa: ASSYEGNGYEQY
j_gene: TRBJ2-7; v_gene: TRBV3-1; CDR3aa: ASSQRPGASYEQY
j_gene: TRBJ2-5; v_gene: TRBV7-9; CDR3aa: ASSLESGGQETQY
j_gene: TRBJ2-1; v_gene: TRBV7-2; CDR3aa: ASSLVGLVNEQF
j_gene: TRBJ2-2; v_gene: TRBV2; CDR3aa: ASSEHTTGELF
j_gene: TRBJ1-3; v_gene: TRBV5-1; CDR3aa: ASSLGQTGNTIY
j_gene: TRBJ2-1; v_gene: TRBV15; CDR3aa: ATSRDGTSGLNEQF
j_gene: TRBJ2-2; v_gene: TRBV10-3; CDR3aa: AISGLAENTGELF
j_gene: TRBJ2-1; v_gene: TRBV2; CDR3aa: ASREIPGTMGNEQF
j_gene: TRBJ2-1; v_gene: TRBV11-2; CDR3aa: ASSPAFSSYNEQF
j_gene: TRBJ2-1; v_gene: TRBV10-3; CDR3aa: AIQSHNEQF
j_gene: TRBJ2-1; v_gene: TRBV15; CDR3aa: ATSRDEGLTRNEQF